This record concerns one T cell receptor beta chain sequence. Its antigen is as yet unknown. Hyperthyroidism had been newly diagnosed in patients aged 18 to 65, and its duration was under 2 months. TCR beta CDR3 regions were amplified from RNA. Primed by the HTBI set, a first-round RT-PCR was run on the TCR CDR3. TCRdb itself ran the multiplex PCR reads through MiXCR, one entry per CDR3 protein. The sample holds under 130,000 distinct CDR3 sequences, 40% to 50% seen once. The data originate from a study of T cells in Graves' hyperthyroidism and ophthalmopathy. Points from the study as a whole: In blood, most of the thyroid clonotypes expanded above 0.001 were also present.

Looked up from germline, CDR1 is KGHSH and CDR2 is LQKENI. The CDR3 length is 15 residues. Trimming took 2 bases from V and 3 from J; bases not matched to a gene: 5. The origin of this receptor is a man aged 40-50 years with Graves' hyperthyroidism. The chain recombines TRBV18 with TRBJ2-5, with TRBD1 identical over 8 bases. Sequenced sample: blood. The DNA for the CDR3 is TGTGCCAGCTCACCATTGACAGGGGTGGAAGAGACCCAGTACTTC. This codes for CASSPLTGVEETQYF.